Reported below is one T cell receptor (beta chain). No antigen is known for it. Clones were sequenced by immunoSEQ multiplex PCR, and TCRdb holds only the in-frame ones, with some missing. The table includes about 84,000 clones, 80% to 95% detected once. This record comes from a study of T cell responses to AZD1222 COVID-19 vaccine. General study findings and limits: Reports say nearly half of spike-specific TCRs go after unmutated variant regions. Spike-spanning, vaccine-associated CD4 TCRs were dominant at 160-218 and 743-854.

CDR3 length equals 18 residues. After removal of 2 bases from V and 7 bases from J, the junction contained 11 bases not matched to a gene. Germline values: CDR1 MDHEN, CDR2 SYDVKM. Analysis merged second doses at about 4 or about 12 weeks. The receptor was derived from an adult who received the AZD1222 COVID-19 vaccine. The specimen was peripheral blood, collected 28 days after the second AZD1222 dose. The chain couples TRBV28 to TRBJ1-6, with 10 bases fitting TRBD1. CDR3 loop: CASSLPWDRGQRNSPLHF. For the CDR3, the DNA is TGTGCCAGCAGTTTACCGTGGGACAGGGGTCAAAGAAATTCACCCCTCCACTTT.